This T cell receptor (beta chain) was retrieved from a study of cytomegalovirus exposure and HLA in healthy donors (dated by TCRdb to the late 2010s). For the study in its entirety: An earlier analysis of 587 of the donors reported 250 to 300 Gb of sequence data and some 100 million unique TCR beta sequences from approximately 180 million T cells. Of the roughly 400 genotyped donors, over 80% were placed in the genetic ancestry cluster associated with self-reported Caucasian donors. The study used immunosequencing to profile the T cell repertoires of about 670 subjects and linked those repertoires to cytomegalovirus serostatus. The aim of the study was to test whether cataloging public T cell receptors could identify signatures of past pathogen exposure. A later analysis re-analyzed previously published TCR beta repertoires from several hundred donors and added high-resolution HLA genotyping to study TCR occurrence patterns. Genome-wide SNP genotypes for about 60% of the 666 donors were used in a later genetic analysis, which treated that subset as a discovery cohort. Four or five DR-DQ haplotypes were handled as single units for association and clustering, since linkage in the cohort was strong. Donor age, sex, ethnicity and CMV serostatus were compiled alongside the repertoire data. Roughly 290 gigabases of sequencing data and tens of millions of unique TCR sequences made up an early release that covered fewer than 650 HLA-typed donors. Every repertoire in the discovery cohort had been generated on one and the same sequencing platform. Typing coverage varied by locus: roughly 629-640 donors for A, B, C, DRB1 and DQB1; roughly 560 for DQA1; more than 600 for DPA1; around 490 for DPB1. In the later analysis, no new phenotypic data were used to find candidate immune exposures; instead, reliance was placed on TCR beta sequences and their occurrence across donors. An earlier analysis of 500 to 750 of the donors applied high-throughput TCR beta sequencing to assess whether each TCR beta V gene segment acted as functional or pseudogenic. Among about 390 genotyped donors of the cohort, an average of about 240,000 unique TCR beta nucleotide sequences were sequenced per donor, roughly 18% of them non-productive. High-throughput TCR immunosequencing, statistical association of individual TCRs with disease status, and machine learning were combined to predict cytomegalovirus infection status. Besides the first cohort of under 700 subjects, a separate validation cohort made up of 120 different subjects was used. HLA typing covered class I and class II loci at four-digit resolution. Here is what the overall study found, with its caveats: Three of the identified cytomegalovirus-associated TCR beta chains were confirmed in vitro to be specific for cytomegalovirus antigens. CMV serostatus was the only immune exposure information available for the cohort. A later genetic analysis associated a missense DCLRE1C variant with V-gene and J-gene trimming of TCR beta chains, and an independent cohort replicated the association. According to a later analysis, most CMV-associated TCR beta chains appeared to be HLA-restricted, and the HLA associations seemed to be driven largely by CMV exposure. In the study, around 150 TCR beta chains were listed as associated with cytomegalovirus. Sequencing depth was assumed to be roughly uniform across donors in the presence/absence analyses, though that assumption may not hold. In both the original and validation cohorts, the classifier was reported to diagnose cytomegalovirus status with high specificity and sensitivity. In a later analysis, TCR association rates were found to vary across HLA loci, with the most associated TCRs seen for DRB1 alleles and the fewest for HLA-C alleles. Only TCR beta chains were sequenced in this cohort, and the absence of alpha or paired-chain data limited detectable features. A later analysis associated some 17,000 TCR beta sequences with specific HLA alleles at a false discovery rate of 0.05. A cluster of highly shared sequence variants was judged likely to represent a technical artifact of the sequencing pipeline. Because the 87-base-pair reads could not distinguish some IMGT-functional V segments, including TRBV6-2 and TRBV6-3, those segments were excluded. An earlier analysis of roughly 570 of the donors showed that most TCR beta V segments appeared in productive rearrangements either about 90% or about 30% of the time, which broadly matched IMGT annotations. It was suggested by the authors that the approach could potentially be generalized to other disease states and immunological phenotypes. Linkage disequilibrium might explain the correlated functional status among segregating V segments, but an unknown experimental factor could not be excluded. Compared with equally common non-associated chains, HLA-associated TCR beta chains in a later analysis were more clonally expanded and had lower generation probabilities. Because counts were too low, about 15 rarely observed V segments, including chromosome 9 orphons, were left out of the earlier analysis of a few hundred of the donors. Strong co-occurrence of HLA alleles, especially DR and DQ, made assigning TCR associations to individual alleles difficult. A later genetic analysis reported fewer N-insertions in productive TCRs among donors in an Asian-associated ancestry cluster than the roughly 670-donor mean. HLA typing was unavailable for some donors at each locus, so association tests used only the typed subset. A further reported finding was that TCR beta sequences accurately predicted the HLA-A and HLA-B alleles for most subjects in the first cohort. A later analysis reported that several top co-occurrence clusters appeared linked to parvovirus B19, influenza, CMV and Epstein-Barr virus. Most TCR sequences were observed very rarely across donors, whereas some public TCRs were present in many individuals.

Per the germline V gene (reference sequence), MNHNY is the CDR1 and SVGAGI is the CDR2. At the junction V is shortened by 7 bases and J by 4 bases; bases outside the gene matches: 10. Including the terminal cysteine and phenylalanine, the CDR3 comprises 15 residues. Only the CDR3 portion is preserved as DNA: 45 bases, with reading frame beginning at the first base. The cohort comprised some 680 healthy bone marrow donors. At the time of sampling, all cohort members were nominally healthy, though unrecorded immune exposures were likely present. The donor tested CMV seropositive, placing the donor among the approximately 290 seropositive members of the cohort. Every donor gave a peripheral blood sample, and the peripheral blood mononuclear cells from that sample were used for TCR beta sequencing. The Qiagen DNeasy Blood Extraction Kit was used to extract genomic DNA from the blood cell samples. Receptors were amplified or captured by the immunoSEQ multiplex PCR assay. The multiplex PCR relied on a mix of 60 forward primers for TCR Vbeta segments and 13 reverse primers for TCR Jbeta segments. A multiplex PCR assay on genomic DNA amplified the CDR3 region of rearranged TCR beta genes. The amplified TCR beta libraries were sequenced on the Illumina HiSeq System as 87-base-pair reads. As for how the authors treated the data: Across the roughly 600 repertoires, a later analysis counted approximately 75 million unique TCR beta chains, roughly 11 million of which were shared by at least two donors. Raw reads were error-corrected and collapsed into unique sequences with a nearest-neighbor algorithm that merged closely related sequences to remove PCR and sequencing errors. Alignment of CDR3 sequences to IMGT reference sequences was used to assign V, D and J gene segments. For a sequence to be retained, a match of at least six nucleotides to both a V gene segment and a J gene segment was required. A rearrangement was called productive if the CDR3 had no stop codons and remained in frame with V and J, and every other rearrangement was called non-productive. Following IMGT convention, CDR3 was defined as the stretch from the second conserved V-encoded cysteine to the conserved J-encoded phenylalanine. The earlier analysis of 587 of the donors excluded any sequence lacking an unambiguous match to a single V gene segment. In an earlier analysis of approximately 550 of the donors, V segments were called functional above 56.7% productive rearrangements and were called segregating when the between-donor standard deviation exceeded 5%. To diagnose cytomegalovirus status from the catalog of TCR beta chain sequences, a statistical classification framework was built. V and J gene assignment, in a later analysis, came from comparing TCR nucleotide sequences with IMGT/GENE-DB human TR gene sequences. A later analysis assigned CDR3 sequences and most-parsimonious VDJ recombination scenarios with the TCRdist pipeline. In a later analysis, every TCR beta chain was defined by the combination of its CDR3 amino acid sequence and its V-gene family, and reads without a unique V-gene family were dropped. A later analysis removed 592 highly shared, low-generation-probability nucleotide sequences to deal with suspected cross-contamination and a sequencing artifact. A later analysis calculated a clonal expansion index for each public chain from normalized within-repertoire ranks of inferred template counts. Generation probabilities in a later analysis came from a VDJ recombination model fitted to out-of-frame rearrangements, and those results were checked against IGoR. In a later analysis, hypergeometric tests were used to score TCR-TCR, TCR-HLA and TCR-CMV co-occurrence, with a repertoire-size bias correction applied to TCR pairs. In a later analysis, false discovery rates were estimated by permuting HLA or CMV assignments 20 times. In a later analysis, co-occurring TCRs were grouped using DBSCAN, and TCRdist sequence similarity was added for clustering within HLA-allele-positive subsets. Repertoires with fewer than 30,000 or more than 120,000 public chains were left out of co-occurrence clustering, as were five repertoires with anomalous nucleotide sharing. The immuneACCESS repertoire file appears here via TCRdb, limited to in-frame rearrangements. These files lack a portion of the clones; in checked studies, under half of the deficit traces to unresolved V genes, and the cause of the others is not known. V, J and clone size are taken as reported in that table, and D and trimming were inferred from the DNA itself. The sample's clone listing holds 20,000 to 25,000 clones. Of the sample, 15% to 20% falls within the top ten clones.

Regarding this clone: The antigen this receptor binds is unknown.

The sequence is built from TRBV6-6 and TRBJ1-1, with 9 junctional bases fitting TRBD1. The sequence was collected from a male donor in good health and CMV-seropositive. What was sequenced was PBMCs. The CDR3 in this case is CASKGVATGGTEAFF. In nucleotide form, the sequence is TGTGCCAGCAAGGGAGTAGCGACAGGGGGCACTGAAGCTTTCTTT.